This TCR beta chain was sequenced in a study of T cell repertoires in cytomegalovirus infection. General study results and limits: Within the response measured ex vivo, HLA-C-restricted CMV-specific TCR beta clonotypes were dominant.

V was clipped by 2 bases and J by 3 bases, with 8 bases between them. Looked up from germline, CDR1 is MNHEY and CDR2 is SVGAGI. The CDR3 contains 13 residues. Each CDR3 protein is one row after TCRdb ran MiXCR on the reads. The sample contains 700,000 to 850,000 distinct CDR3 sequences, over 25% of which appear only once. On this clonotype: The antigen remains undetermined.

This receptor was identified in a human donor in good health (CMV status not recorded). Some clones in this sample may be carry-over from other donors' samples. The chain carries TRBV6-5 and TRBJ2-7; D uncertain. The sample consisted of cultured CD8+ T cells from PBMCs, taken from culture after CMV antigen stimulation. CDR3 sequence (DNA): TGTGCCAGCAGTTACAGATATTTCTACGAGCAGTACTTC. Translation: CASSYRYFYEQYF.